The next 21 T cell receptor beta chains were all read from a single sample in a study of beta chain features in type 1 diabetes. Overall study results and limits: All four CD4+ subsets of Type 1 diabetes patients contained TCRB CDR3s that were moderately but significantly shorter.

Reverse transcribing all isolated RNA meant expressed TCRB transcripts were sequenced. This table comes from immunoSEQ multiplex PCR, and its TCRdb copy is limited to in-frame clones, with some not included. The data hold a few hundred thousand clones, with 11% observed a single time. Which antigens these TCRs recognize remains unknown. Sequencing was performed on naive CD4+ T cells from blood. Every receptor here comes from a man aged 30 to 45 with type 1 diabetes.

The rearrangement joins TRBV9 to TRBJ2-2, with D maybe TRBD1 (6 bases). V lost 7 bases and J 0 bases, leaving 10 bases between the germline ends. CDR1 SGDLS and CDR2 YYNGEE come from the germline V gene. The length of the CDR3 is 14 residues. DNA for the CDR3: TGTGCCAGCCGCCGGACAGCGAACACCGGGGAGCTGTTTTTT. Amino acid sequence: CASRRTANTGELFF. Looking up the rest from reference TRBV9 and TRBJ2-2 gives the full variable domain: DSGVTQTPKHLITATGQRVTLRCSPRSGDLSVYWYQQSLDQGLQFLIQYYNGEERAKGNILERFSAQQFPDLHSELNLSSLELGDSALYFCASRRTANTGELFFGEGSRLTVL.

This rearrangement joins TRBV4-2 to TRBJ2-1, with TRBD2 matching 10 bases. With V trimmed by 1 base and J by 3 bases, 3 bases remained unmatched. The germline V gene has CDR1 LGHNA and CDR2 YNFKEQ. CDR3 length: 16 amino acids. CDR3 coding DNA: TGTGCCAGCAGCCAAGCTAGCGGGGGCCTCTACAATGAGCAGTTCTTC. Residues: CASSQASGGLYNEQFF.

The rearrangement uses TRBV4-2 and TRBJ1-2; D is undetermined. The germline V gene encodes CDR1 LGHNA and CDR2 YNFKEQ. The length of the CDR3 is 14 residues. Trimming removed 1 base from V and 2 bases from J, with 8 bases in between. CDR3 DNA: TGTGCCAGCAGCCAAGCGACACAGAACTATGGCTACACCTTC. It encodes CASSQATQNYGYTF.

This clone has only a few counts. V gene TRBV7-9 combines with J gene TRBJ1-1; the D gene is possibly TRBD1 (5 bases). Germline V gene lookup returns CDR1 SEHNR and CDR2 FQNEAQ (reference sequence). CDR3 length: 15 residues. V lost 7 bases and J lost 5, with 20 bases in between. The CDR3 bases are TGTGCCAGCACCTTGGGGATGGGGAGGGGAACTGAAGCTTTCTTT. Translation gives CASTLGMGRGTEAFF.

This clone was seen a few times. The V call is TRBV6-1, the J call TRBJ2-7; no clear D. V was pared by 3 bases and J by 5 bases, with 11 bases between. This CDR3 is built from 13 residues. Germline CDR1 reads MNHNS; CDR2 reads SASEGT. The CDR3 DNA sequence: TGTGCCAGCAGTGATCGGGTCCGCCACGAGCAGTACTTC. It codes for CASSDRVRHEQYF.

This clone was seen a few times. The chain couples TRBV4-1 to TRBJ2-3; D unresolved. Trimming removed 0 bases from V and 1 base from J, with 5 bases in between. CDR1 and CDR2 from the germline V gene are MGHRA and YSYEKL. CDR3 size: 14 residues. The CDR3 DNA follows: TGCGCCAGCAGCCAAGAACCGGGCACAGATACGCAGTATTTT. It translates to CASSQEPGTDTQYF.

The gene calls are TRBV7-9 and TRBJ2-7; D is perhaps TRBD1 (7 bases). CDR1 is SEHNR and CDR2 is FQNEAQ in the germline V gene (reference sequence). With 5 bases removed from V and 1 base from J, the gap between germline ends came to 15 bases. This CDR3 is 15 amino acids long. CDR3 region: CASSLRGQFSYEQYF. The CDR3 DNA reads TGTGCCAGCAGCCTGCGGGGACAGTTTTCCTACGAGCAGTACTTC.

There are a few counts of this clone. The gene calls are TRBV6-5 and TRBJ1-1; tentative D call: TRBD1 (5 bases). Germline V gene sequence: CDR1 MNHEY, CDR2 SVGAGI. Trimming pared 4 bases from V and 1 base from J, leaving 7 bases between. This CDR3 is built from 13 residues. The CDR3 here is CASSLTGNTEAFF. The CDR3 DNA reads as TGTGCCAGCAGTTTAACAGGGAACACTGAAGCTTTCTTT.

This clone was seen a few times. The gene calls are TRBV19 and TRBJ2-1, with 10 bases fitting TRBD1. Unmatched junction bases numbered 9, after V lost 6 bases and J lost 7 bases. The CDR3 contains 15 residues. CDR1 is LNHDA, CDR2 SQIVND, per germline (reference sequence). CDR3 loop: CASSPRDRGQNEQFF. The CDR3 nucleotides read TGTGCCAGTAGCCCCCGGGACAGGGGACAAAATGAGCAGTTCTTC.

This clone has a handful of counts. CDR3 DNA sequence: TGCGCCAGCAGCTCCGGGATAGCGGGGGGGAGGAATGAGCAGTTCTTC. This encodes CASSSGIAGGRNEQFF. The chain links TRBV5-1 to TRBJ2-1, with TRBD2 identical over 11 bases. Per the germline V gene, CDR1 is SGHRS and CDR2 is YFSETQ. The CDR3 spans 16 residues. V shed 3 bases and J 7 bases; nucleotides not matched to a gene: 9.

This clone was picked up a small number of times. The chain has TRBV28 and TRBJ2-1, with D maybe TRBD2 (6 bases). The CDR3 spans 15 residues. The germline V gene has CDR1 MDHEN and CDR2 SYDVKM. The ends were cut back, 5 bases at V and 7 bases at J, with 18 bases in the middle. CDR3 sequence (DNA): TGTGCCAGCAGTCGCGCGGCGGCGGGGACGAATGAGCAGTTCTTC. Protein product: CASSRAAAGTNEQFF.

This rearrangement joins TRBV4-1 to TRBJ1-5, with a weak D call TRBD1 (5 bases). The V gene's germline CDR1 is MGHRA and CDR2 YSYEKL. This CDR3 region has 17 residues. Between the trimmed V and J ends, which lost 4 bases and 0 bases, there was a span of 16 bases. CDR3 loop: CASSLQGGAYSNQPQHF. In nucleotides, the CDR3 is TGCGCCAGCAGCCTACAAGGTGGGGCGTATAGCAATCAGCCCCAGCATTTT.

This clone showed up just a few times. CDR3 protein: CASSLGANPTFGETQYF. The CDR3 region has the DNA TGTGCCAGCAGCTTGGGAGCGAACCCCACGTTCGGAGAGACCCAGTACTTC. This chain joins TRBV5-4 and TRBJ2-5; D not certain. The CDR3 is made up of 17 amino acids. Germline V lookup: CDR1 SGHNT, CDR2 YYREEE (reference sequence). The V gene lost 0 bases and the J gene lost 4 bases, with 19 bases spanning the gap.

The CDR3 loop is CASSLPSTYEQYF. CDR3 DNA: TGTGCCAGCAGTCTACCTTCGACCTACGAGCAGTACTTC. The chain couples TRBV28 to TRBJ2-7; no definite D call. Trimming left V 5 bases short and J 2 bases short, with 10 bases between. Germline CDR1 and CDR2: MDHEN and SYDVKM. The CDR3 is 13 amino acids. The variable domain in full, with the rest retrieved from reference TRBV28 and TRBJ2-7, is DVKVTQSSRYLVKRTGEKVFLECVQDMDHENMFWYRQDPGLGLRLIYFSYDVKMKEKGDIPEGYSVSREKKERFSLILESASTNQTSMYLCASSLPSTYEQYFGPGTRLTVT.

The chain links TRBV28 to TRBJ2-3; 13 bases fit TRBD2. The CDR3 length is 16 residues. CDR1 and CDR2 (germline): MDHEN, SYDVKM. J lost 0 bases, V lost 8 bases, and 5 bases had no gene match. This CDR3 is CASGTSGIPSTDTQYF. The CDR3 nucleotides read TGTGCCAGCGGGACTAGCGGGATACCTAGCACAGATACGCAGTATTTT.

The chain has TRBV28 and TRBJ1-5; no clear D gene. Germline lookup yields CDR1 MDHEN and CDR2 SYDVKM. Deletions cut 5 bases from V and 7 bases from J, with 9 bases between. This CDR3 has 12 amino acids. The CDR3 coding sequence is TGTGCCAGCAGTAATCCCAGGCAGCCCCAGCATTTT. Its translation: CASSNPRQPQHF.

In this sample, this clone turned up once. This sequence joins TRBV28 and TRBJ2-3; D remains ambiguous. Germline CDR1 is MDHEN and CDR2 is SYDVKM. The length of the CDR3 is 11 residues. Trimming stripped 9 bases from V and 6 bases from J, with 10 bases between. CDR3 in DNA: TGTGCCAGTACCAGTACGGATACGCAGTATTTT. Its translation: CASTSTDTQYF.

The V call is TRBV15, the J call TRBJ2-7; TRBD2 might be the D (5 bases). Per germline, CDR1 LNHNV and CDR2 YYDKDF (reference sequence). The V gene lost 0 bases and the J gene lost 0 bases, with 12 bases spanning the gap. The CDR3 is 16 amino acids. The CDR3 DNA sequence: TGTGCCACCAGCAGAGATCCGGGGAGCAGCTCCTACGAGCAGTACTTC. It yields the protein CATSRDPGSSSYEQYF.

The chain links TRBV30 to TRBJ1-3, with unresolved D. Germline values: CDR1 GTSNPN, CDR2 SVGIG (reference sequence). The CDR3 contains 13 residues. V was trimmed by 0 bases and J by 6 bases, leaving 9 bases between them. CDR3 in amino acids: CAWSVRDVNTIYF. CDR3 in DNA: TGTGCCTGGAGTGTAAGAGATGTAAACACCATATATTTT.

CDR3 in DNA: TGTGCCATCAGCCAAGATATCCGCTTGTGGAGGGACTATGGCTACACCTTC. Translating it yields CAISQDIRLWRDYGYTF. The gene calls are TRBV10-3 and TRBJ1-2; unclear D gene. The CDR3 extends over 17 amino acids. The germline V gene encodes CDR1 ENHRY and CDR2 SYGVKD. The V and J ends lost 6 bases and 3 bases respectively, with 23 bases between them.

To note about this clone: Other nucleotide sequences in the sample specify the same CDR3. The rearrangement joins TRBV20-1 to TRBJ2-1; D is perhaps TRBD1 (6 bases). Germline CDR1 DFQATT, CDR2 SNEGSKA (reference sequence). There are 11 residues in the CDR3. Trimming removed 0 bases at V and 10 bases at J, with 7 bases between. The CDR3 region has the DNA TGCAGTGCTAGAGATAGGGGGGAGCAGTTCTTC. Translating it yields CSARDRGEQFF.